This TCR beta chain comes out of a study of blood T cell repertoires in COVID-19 (dated by TCRdb to 2019 to 2021). As for the study more broadly: Collaborator samples came from the United States, Italy and Spain and covered acute and convalescent phases of COVID-19. The prospective study material was composed of cDNA or gDNA derived from T cells, B-cell-depleted T cells, or PBMCs. Subjects who had been exposed to COVID-19, were actively infected with it, or had recovered from it provided the deeply sampled blood TCRbeta repertoires that made up the dataset. Where available, HLA class I and class II types were taken from metadata supplied by the sample provider and were not determined by assay-based typing. Samples came from the ongoing ImmuneRACE study (first 160 participants) plus 1,254 subjects from 6 global collaborators. The repertoires were released in a freely available public database meant as a resource for research on the immune response to SARS-CoV-2. The sample metadata nearly always contained a de-identified subject ID, COVID-19 status, age in years and sex.

Concerning this clone itself: Its antigen target is currently unknown. Base quality data are lacking; no much larger clone is found one base away.

Each collaborating institution followed its own protocols to collect whole blood in K2EDTA tubes. For TCRbeta analysis, collaborators shipped samples in one of three forms: frozen whole blood, isolated PBMCs, or DNA extracted from either of those sample types. Results and caveats for the whole study, not just this receptor: How much clinical and demographic metadata was included differed by source and by participant, and the metadata was provided uncurated.

TCRbeta CDR3 regions were amplified from genomic DNA using the immunoSEQ Assay, a bias-controlled multiplex PCR. In the original analysis: The number of nucleated cells in each sample was estimated from the amplification of reference gene primers within the assay. To quantify the absolute abundance of each unique TCRbeta CDR3 rearrangement, sequence reads were collapsed and filtered. For each sample, productive Simpson clonality was calculated by taking the square root of Simpson's diversity index across productive rearrangements. TCRdb provides this immuneACCESS table in a form limited to in-frame rearrangements. Some clones are lacking; in checked studies, under half of them reflect an unresolved V gene, and why the rest are absent is not known. V and J calls and clone size come straight from that table; D and trimming were deduced from the DNA. Recorded for this sample are about 51,000 clones; approximately 88% of them occurred a single time. The ten largest clones capture more than 2% of the sample.

The CDR3 numbers 13 residues from cysteine through phenylalanine. CDR3 DNA is the only sequence kept; it has 39 bases, read in frame from the first base. V loses 5 bases, J loses 4 bases, and the germline ends lie 11 bases apart. From the germline V gene (reference sequence), CDR1 is LNHDA and CDR2 is SQIVND. The sample taken for sequencing was peripheral blood. This receptor was taken from a man aged 50 or older with acute or convalescent COVID-19. The chain is encoded by TRBV19 joined to TRBJ1-1; TRBD1 is possibly the D segment (5 matching bases). The nucleotides are TGTGCCAGTAGTCCCGGGACTCTCACTGAAGCTTTCTTT. Its protein reads: CASSPGTLTEAFF.